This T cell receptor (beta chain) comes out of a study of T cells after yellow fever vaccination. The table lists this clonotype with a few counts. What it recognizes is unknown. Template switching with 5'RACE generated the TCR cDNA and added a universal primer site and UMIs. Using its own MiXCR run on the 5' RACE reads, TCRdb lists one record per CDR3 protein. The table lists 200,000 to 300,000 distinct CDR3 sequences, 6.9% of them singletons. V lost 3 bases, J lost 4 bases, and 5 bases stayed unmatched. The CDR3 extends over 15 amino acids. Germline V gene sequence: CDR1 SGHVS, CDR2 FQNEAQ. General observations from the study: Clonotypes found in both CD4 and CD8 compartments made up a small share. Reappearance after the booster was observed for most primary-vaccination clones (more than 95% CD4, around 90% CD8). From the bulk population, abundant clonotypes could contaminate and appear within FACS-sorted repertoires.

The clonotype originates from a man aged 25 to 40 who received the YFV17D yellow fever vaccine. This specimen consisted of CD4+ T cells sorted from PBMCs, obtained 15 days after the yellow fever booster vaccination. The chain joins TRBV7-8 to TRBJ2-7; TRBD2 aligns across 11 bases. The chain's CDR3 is CASSFFTSGSYEQYF. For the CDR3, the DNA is TGTGCCAGCAGCTTCTTCACTAGCGGGAGTTACGAGCAGTACTTC.